This T cell receptor beta chain was sequenced during a study of blood T cell repertoires in COVID-19. Profiled with immunoSEQ multiplex PCR; TCRdb holds only in-frame clones, not every one. Of about 180,000 clones in the sample, 75% to 90% were seen once. The CDR3 sequence is 15 residues long. Germline V gene lookup returns CDR1 LGHDT and CDR2 YNNKEL (reference sequence). With 4 bases clipped from V and 8 bases from J, the junction kept 11 bases outside the gene matches. Followed over time, Seattle patients had been enrolled while infection was active. This chain connects TRBV3-1 (or the pseudogene TRBV3-2) to TRBJ1-3; 7 positions agree with TRBD1. This receptor was identified in a woman in her thirties or forties with COVID-19, enrolled during active disease. Source material: peripheral blood. CDR3 in DNA: TGTGCCAGCAGCCGTCGGACAGGTCGGGTGGACACCATATATTTT. Its protein product is CASSRRTGRVDTIYF.